This TCR beta chain came from a study of T cell responses to AZD1222 COVID-19 vaccine. Broader study findings: Repertoires were obtained only post-peak T cell response. Within unmutated variant regions lay the reported targets of nearly half of spike-specific TCRs. There were mostly white British donors and more females than males, and clonal diversity was possibly underestimated. Dominant at 160-218 and 743-854, vaccine-associated CD4 TCRs also spanned spike.

Here immunoSEQ multiplex PCR was the method, and the copy in TCRdb shows in-frame clones only, minus some. The data show 100,000 to 150,000 clones, more than 85% seen once. On this clone: Its specificity is not known.

Trimming stripped 0 bases from V and 10 bases from J, with 14 bases between. Germline lookup yields CDR1 SGHRS and CDR2 YFSETQ. The length of the CDR3 is 14 residues. The chain employs TRBV5-1 and TRBJ2-1, with unresolved D. The source is an adult in good health. Material: peripheral blood, obtained on day 0 of MenACWY control vaccination. CDR3 region: CASSLAVLAMEQFF. CDR3 nucleotides: TGCGCCAGCAGCTTGGCGGTCCTGGCGATGGAGCAGTTCTTC.